This T cell receptor (beta chain) comes out of a study of blood T cell repertoires in COVID-19. Seattle's cohort entered during active infection and was followed longitudinally. Germline CDR1 reads SGHTA; CDR2 reads FQGTGA. Trimming took 2 bases from V and 0 from J, leaving 7 bases between them. The CDR3 is made up of 15 amino acids. The authors' processing: The assay estimated nucleated cells by amplifying reference gene primers. Only in-frame clones appear in the TCRdb table, and some are missing; sequencing was by immunoSEQ multiplex PCR. V and J calls and clone size are given by that table; D and trimming were obtained from the DNA. Of hundreds of thousands of clones listed, around 89% are singletons.

This receptor was identified in a woman aged 40-49 years with COVID-19, enrolled during active disease. The chain combines TRBV7-3 with TRBJ2-2; D is perhaps TRBD2 (5 bases). Sequencing was performed on peripheral blood. The DNA for the CDR3 is TGTGCCAGCAGCTTAGGACTGGCGAACACCGGGGAGCTGTTTTTT. This translates into CASSLGLANTGELFF. Full variable domain (remainder filled in from reference TRBV7-3 and TRBJ2-2): GAGVSQTPSNKVTEKGKYVELRCDPISGHTALYWYRQSLGQGPEFLIYFQGTGAADDSGLPNDRFFAVRPEGSVSTLKIQRTERGDSAVYLCASSLGLANTGELFFGEGSRLTVL.